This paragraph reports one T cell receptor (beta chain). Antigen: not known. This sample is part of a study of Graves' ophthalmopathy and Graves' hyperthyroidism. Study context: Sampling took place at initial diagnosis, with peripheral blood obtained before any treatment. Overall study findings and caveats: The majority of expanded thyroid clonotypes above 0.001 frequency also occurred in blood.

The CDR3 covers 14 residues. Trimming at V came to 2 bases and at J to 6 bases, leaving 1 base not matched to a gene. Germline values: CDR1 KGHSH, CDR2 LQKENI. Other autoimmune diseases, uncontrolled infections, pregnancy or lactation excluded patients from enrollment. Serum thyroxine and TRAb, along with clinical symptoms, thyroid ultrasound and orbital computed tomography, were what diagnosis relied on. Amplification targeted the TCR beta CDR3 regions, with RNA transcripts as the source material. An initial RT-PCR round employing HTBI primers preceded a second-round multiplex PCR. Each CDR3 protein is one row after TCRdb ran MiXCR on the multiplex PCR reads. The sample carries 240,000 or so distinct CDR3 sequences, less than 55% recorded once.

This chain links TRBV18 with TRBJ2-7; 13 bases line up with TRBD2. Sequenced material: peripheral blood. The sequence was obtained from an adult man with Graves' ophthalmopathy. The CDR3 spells CASSPGTSGAEQYF. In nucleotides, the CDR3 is TGTGCCAGCTCACCAGGGACTAGCGGGGCCGAGCAGTACTTC.